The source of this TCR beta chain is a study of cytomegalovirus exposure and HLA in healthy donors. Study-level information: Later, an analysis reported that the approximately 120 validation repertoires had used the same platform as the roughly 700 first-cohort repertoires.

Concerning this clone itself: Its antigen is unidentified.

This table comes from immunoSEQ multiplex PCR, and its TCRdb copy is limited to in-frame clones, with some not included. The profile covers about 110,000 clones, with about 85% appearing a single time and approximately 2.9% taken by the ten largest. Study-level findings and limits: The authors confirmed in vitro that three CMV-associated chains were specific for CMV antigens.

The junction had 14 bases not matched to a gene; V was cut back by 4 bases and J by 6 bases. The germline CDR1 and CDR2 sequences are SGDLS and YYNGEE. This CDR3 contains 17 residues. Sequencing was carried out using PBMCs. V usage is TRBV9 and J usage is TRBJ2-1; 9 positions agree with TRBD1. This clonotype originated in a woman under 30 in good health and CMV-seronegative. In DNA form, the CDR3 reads TGTGCCAGCAGCACCCCCTCCGGGACAGGGTTCAGCAATGAGCAGTTCTTC. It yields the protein CASSTPSGTGFSNEQFF.